This T cell receptor beta chain was captured by sequencing in a study of vaccination and CD4 T cells after COVID-19. Cultured CD4+ T cells had their DNA profiled by the Oncomine TCR Beta short-read assay. MiXCR was run by TCRdb on the PCR reads, yielding one entry per CDR3 protein. The data show fewer than 20,000 distinct CDR3 sequences, 30% to 45% seen once. V shed 2 bases and J 5 bases; nucleotides not matched to a gene: 2. CDR3 length: 13 residues. Germline-derived CDR1 and CDR2 are DFQATT and SNEGSKA (reference sequence). Treatment defined: approximately 9-day PBMC culture with coronavirus spike peptide pools or control peptides (ViraFEST assay). ViraFEST relied on peptide pools to expand antigen-specific T cells; the TCRs were sequenced afterward. Concerning this clonotype: The antigen remains unidentified.

The V gene is TRBV20-1, the J gene TRBJ2-5, with 10 bases fitting TRBD2. What was sequenced was CD4+ T cells from blood, cultured in vitro. The clonotype comes from a human donor who had recovered from COVID-19. The CDR3 loop reads CSARFSGRETQYF. The CDR3 DNA follows: TGCAGTGCTAGATTTAGCGGGAGGGAGACCCAGTACTTC.